These T cell receptor beta chains were read from a single sample in a study of OX40 agonist ivuxolimab in advanced cancers. Sequencing was performed with immunoSEQ multiplex PCR; in TCRdb, only in-frame clones are kept and a portion is missing. The sample lists tens of thousands of clones, approximately 85% occurring once. This specimen was CD4+ or CD8+ T cells sorted from blood, taken in a trial of the OX40 agonist ivuxolimab. These receptors were taken from an adult with an advanced solid tumor such as melanoma, head and neck, liver or kidney cancer. Both conserved end residues are part of each CDR3. The D gene is left open where the match is weak. Size values are once, few and many counts, or a class for expanded clones, and some rows have none.

D gene | J gene | CDR3 length | V gene | clone size | CDR3 protein | CDR3 DNA
- | TRBJ1-5 | 16 | TRBV4-1 | - | CASSQFGGGGGQPQHF | TGCGCCAGCAGCCAATTTGGCGGGGGGGGTGGACAGCCCCAGCATTTT
- | TRBJ1-5 | 15 | TRBV6-6 | medium-sized | CASSYSSAENQPQHF | TGTGCCAGCAGTTACTCGAGCGCGGAGAATCAGCCCCAGCATTTT
- | TRBJ1-5 | 14 | TRBV5-5 | - | CASSLAQWNQPQHF | TGTGCCAGCAGCTTGGCGCAGTGGAATCAGCCCCAGCATTTT
TRBD2 | TRBJ2-3 | 13 | TRBV5-4 | few | CASSWGGVDTQYF | TGTGCCAGCAGCTGGGGGGGAGTAGATACGCAGTATTTT
- | TRBJ2-1 | 12 | TRBV5-1 | - | CASSLNLNEQFF | TGCGCCAGCAGCTTAAATCTAAATGAGCAGTTCTTC
TRBD2 | TRBJ2-5 | 17 | TRBV2 | - | CASSHPGLAGGGETQYF | TGTGCCAGCAGTCACCCGGGACTAGCGGGGGGAGGAGAGACCCAGTACTTC
TRBD2 | TRBJ2-3 | 17 | TRBV7-3 | - | CASSLFGRALGTDTQYF | TGTGCCAGCAGCTTATTCGGGAGGGCCCTAGGCACAGATACGCAGTATTTT
- | TRBJ2-2 | 15 | TRBV19 | - | CASSPPGRHTGELFF | TGTGCCAGTAGTCCCCCGGGTCGTCACACCGGGGAGCTGTTTTTT
- | TRBJ2-7 | 13 | TRBV28 | - | CAHQPRSSYEQYF | TGTGCTCATCAACCCCGGAGCTCCTACGAGCAGTACTTC
TRBD2 | TRBJ2-1 | 17 | TRBV7-9 | - | CASSLARLAGDSNEQFF | TGTGCCAGCAGCTTAGCCCGACTAGCGGGGGACTCAAATGAGCAGTTCTTC
- | TRBJ1-1 | 15 | TRBV5-3 | - | CARTSGGVGGTEAFF | TGTGCCAGAACTAGTGGTGGGGTTGGGGGCACTGAAGCTTTCTTT
- | TRBJ1-6 | 15 | TRBV7-2 | - | CASSETVFGYSPLHF | TGTGCCAGCAGCGAGACAGTCTTCGGATATTCACCCCTCCACTTT